This paragraph covers one T cell receptor (beta chain) sequence. Participant ages covered about 18 to 89 years across 20 to 30 US areas. Participant-reported clinical history was the basis for cohort assignment. This specimen comes from a study of blood T cell repertoires in COVID-19. Study as a whole: Some COVID-19 samples were acute and others convalescent; all came from the United States, Italy and Spain.

Original analysis: Estimates of nucleated cell counts were drawn from the amplification of reference gene primers. Method: immunoSEQ multiplex PCR; TCRdb's copy keeps in-frame clones and lacks some. V and J calls and clone size are those listed in that table; D and trimming were worked out from the DNA. Of hundreds of thousands of clones in the sample, almost 85% were seen once. The CDR3 sequence is 13 residues long. The V end lost 8 bases, the J end lost 8 bases, and 16 bases lay between the germline ends. The rearrangement uses TRBV12-3 or TRBV12-4 and TRBJ2-1, with D perhaps TRBD1 (6 bases). Sequenced sample: PBMCs or T cells enriched from blood (not recorded which). The TCR comes from a woman between 50 and 59 years old with acute COVID-19. CDR3: CASCQGFSYEQFF. The CDR3 DNA sequence: TGTGCCAGCTGTCAGGGGTTTTCATATGAGCAGTTCTTC.